These T cell receptor beta chains were read from a single sample in a study of T-cell reconstitution after alpha-beta-depleted transplantation in children. TCRdb called the PCR reads again in MiXCR, with one record for every CDR3 protein. The sample lists 250,000 to 300,000 distinct CDR3 sequences, around a tenth seen once, with 20% to 25% in the top ten. The material sequenced was peripheral blood, taken 180 days after TCRalphabeta/CD19-depleted stem cell transplant. The receptors come from a male patient aged 2 to 10 who had a stem cell transplant for chronic granulomatous disease, so the T cells may come from the graft donor. CDR3s include the opening cysteine and the closing phenylalanine or tryptophan. D genes are given only for firm matches. Where a row states a size, it is once, few, many or the class of an expanded clone; other rows omit it.

V,J,D,size,DNA,CDR3
TRBV12-3/TRBV12-4,TRBJ2-6,.,many,TGTGCCAGCAGTTTAGCTGTAGGAATGGGGTCTGGGGCCAACGTCCTGACTTTC,CASSLAVGMGSGANVLTF
TRBV28,TRBJ1-2,.,many,TGTGCCAGCAGAGCCCAGGGACGGTGGTATGGCTACACCTTC,CASRAQGRWYGYTF
TRBV7-2,TRBJ1-5,.,many,TGTGCCAGCAGCTTAAAGGGGGTGCTGGAACCCCAGCATTTT,CASSLKGVLEPQHF
TRBV20-1,TRBJ2-1,.,few,TGCAGTGCTAGAGAATCCCAAAGGGGGGCCTGGTACAATGAGCAGTTCTTC,CSARESQRGAWYNEQFF
TRBV19,TRBJ2-2,.,many,TGTGCCAGTAGTATGCAGGCGCGCACCGGGGAGCTGTTTTTT,CASSMQARTGELFF
TRBV6-5,TRBJ1-1,.,many,TGTGCCAGCAGTTACTCGGCCGTCAGCAAAAACACTGAAGCTTTCTTT,CASSYSAVSKNTEAFF
TRBV12-3/TRBV12-4,TRBJ2-1,.,many,TGTGCCAGCAGCCCAGGGTATGAGCAGTTCTTC,CASSPGYEQFF
TRBV6-5,TRBJ2-5,.,few,TGTGCCAGCAGCCACTTGGGACAGACCCAGTACTTC,CASSHLGQTQYF
TRBV15,TRBJ2-7,TRBD1,many,TGTGCCACCAGCAGAGTGGTTGGGACAGGGTATCACGAGCAGTACTTC,CATSRVVGTGYHEQYF
TRBV5-1,TRBJ2-2,.,many,TGCGCCAGCAGCTTAGAGAGCGCCGGGGAGCTGTTTTTT,CASSLESAGELFF
TRBV7-8,TRBJ2-3,TRBD2,many,TGTGCCAGCAGCCCGACTAGCGGGACTACGCAGTATTTT,CASSPTSGTTQYF
TRBV2,TRBJ2-1,TRBD2,many,TGTGCCAGCAGTGAAGCTGGGCTAGCGGGGGGGGATGAGCAGTTCTTC,CASSEAGLAGGDEQFF
TRBV28,TRBJ2-4,.,many,TGTGCCAGCAGTCAAGGCGGAGGGCCAAACATTCAGTACTTC,CASSQGGGPNIQYF
TRBV20-1,TRBJ2-7,.,many,TGCAGTGCTAGAGCGGCAGGTTCCTACGAGCAGTACTTC,CSARAAGSYEQYF
TRBV28,TRBJ2-3,.,many,TGTGCCAGCAGCACCCCAAGTAGGGGTATCTTAGATACGCAGTATTTT,CASSTPSRGILDTQYF
TRBV15,TRBJ1-1,.,many,TGTGCCACCAGCAGAGTAGGGTACACTGAAGCTTTCTTT,CATSRVGYTEAFF
TRBV18,TRBJ2-3,.,many,TGTGCCAGCTCACCACCGTCCGCCAGGTACACAGATACGCAGTATTTT,CASSPPSARYTDTQYF
TRBV4-2,TRBJ2-6,TRBD1,.,TGTGCCAGCACCAAGCCGGGACAGGGGGCTGGGGCCAACGTCCTGACTTTC,CASTKPGQGAGANVLTF
TRBV2,TRBJ2-1,.,.,TGTGCCAGCAGTGGAGATGGCTGGCATGAGCAGTTCTTC,CASSGDGWHEQFF
TRBV7-9,TRBJ2-1,TRBD2,few,TGTGCCAGCAGCCCTAGCGGGGGGGCTAGCAATGAGCAGTTCTTC,CASSPSGGASNEQFF
TRBV28,TRBJ2-1,.,many,TGTGCCAGCAGTCTACCAAACAGGGGGGGTAATGAGCAGTTCTTC,CASSLPNRGGNEQFF
TRBV28,TRBJ1-6,.,few,TGTGCCAGCAGTCCGCTCGCGGGTAGCGGGAATTCACCCCTCCACTTT,CASSPLAGSGNSPLHF
TRBV20-1,TRBJ2-1,TRBD2,many,TGCAGTGCAGCGTCCGGGACTAGCTTTTATGAGCAGTTCTTC,CSAASGTSFYEQFF
TRBV6-1,TRBJ1-3,.,few,TGTGCCAGCTATAATCTTGGGAGGAACACCATATATTTT,CASYNLGRNTIYF
TRBV20-1,TRBJ2-7,.,many,TGCAGTGCTAGAGATCCGGGAGATCCCCGTCCCTACGAGCAGTACTTC,CSARDPGDPRPYEQYF
TRBV25-1,TRBJ2-7,.,many,TGTGCCAGCAGTACGGTTTCCTACGAGCAGTACTTC,CASSTVSYEQYF
TRBV7-8,TRBJ2-3,.,many,TGTGCCAGCAGCTTAGGGGGGGCCCCAGATACGCAGTATTTT,CASSLGGAPDTQYF
TRBV5-1,TRBJ2-7,TRBD1,many,TGCGCCAGCAAGGGACAGGGGACCTACGAGCAGTACTTC,CASKGQGTYEQYF
TRBV6-5,TRBJ1-1,TRBD1,many,TGTGCCAGCAGTTACGACAGGGGGCTGGACACTGAAGCTTTCTTT,CASSYDRGLDTEAFF
TRBV20-1,TRBJ1-1,.,many,TGCAGTGCTTCGAGACGGAACCTGAACACTGAAGCTTTCTTT,CSASRRNLNTEAFF
TRBV7-2,TRBJ2-1,TRBD2,many,TGTGCCAGCAGCCTAGCGGTACAAACGGTCAATGAGCAGTTCTTC,CASSLAVQTVNEQFF
TRBV5-1,TRBJ2-5,.,many,TGCGCCAGCAGCTTGCTGAGGGATCAAGAGACCCAGTACTTC,CASSLLRDQETQYF
TRBV5-5,TRBJ2-5,.,many,TGTGCCAGCAGCTTGGAATGGGTTTCAGAGACCCAGTACTTC,CASSLEWVSETQYF
TRBV20-1,TRBJ1-1,TRBD1,many,TGCAGTGCTCCGCGGACAGGTGAAGCTTTCTTT,CSAPRTGEAFF
TRBV18,TRBJ1-1,.,.,TGTGCCAGCTCAGGGGGAAGCACTGAAGCTTTCTTT,CASSGGSTEAFF
TRBV18,TRBJ2-7,.,many,TGTGCCAGCTCACCACGGCCCAGGGAATCCTACGAGCAGTACTTC,CASSPRPRESYEQYF
TRBV12-3/TRBV12-4,TRBJ2-7,.,many,TGTGCCAGCACCGACAGCAGCTCCTACGAGCAGTACTTC,CASTDSSSYEQYF
TRBV5-1,TRBJ2-2,.,many,TGCGCCAGCAGCCACCTAATTAATGACAGGTACCAAAACACCGGGGAGCTGTTTTTT,CASSHLINDRYQNTGELFF
TRBV10-3,TRBJ1-1,TRBD1,medium-sized,TGTGCCATCAGTGAGGGACAGGGGGCGAGGGCTTTCTTT,CAISEGQGARAFF
TRBV12-3/TRBV12-4,TRBJ2-1,TRBD2,many,TGTGCCAGCAGTTTTAGGGTCGGGGGGAACTCCTACAATGAGCAGTTCTTC,CASSFRVGGNSYNEQFF
TRBV7-8,TRBJ1-3,.,many,TGTGCCAGCAGCTCCAACTCTGGAAACACCATATATTTT,CASSSNSGNTIYF
TRBV7-3,TRBJ2-2,.,many,TGTGCCAGCAGCTTGGCCCTCCCGGGGGAGCTGTTTTTT,CASSLALPGELFF
TRBV20-1,TRBJ2-1,.,many,TGCAGTGCTAGAGATCAATTGGTCGTGGACTGGAGCTCCTACAATGAGCAGTTCTTC,CSARDQLVVDWSSYNEQFF
TRBV15,TRBJ2-1,TRBD1,many,TGTGCCACCAGCAGAGATAGGGGGCTGGAGAACAATGAGCAGTTCTTC,CATSRDRGLENNEQFF
TRBV20-1,TRBJ1-1,.,many,TGCAGTGCTCGGCAGGGTTCCCCCCACTACACTGAAGCTTTCTTT,CSARQGSPHYTEAFF
TRBV29-1,TRBJ2-7,TRBD1,many,TGCAGCGTTGAAATTCCGGACAGGGCAAATTACGAGCAGTACTTC,CSVEIPDRANYEQYF
TRBV18,TRBJ2-7,TRBD1,few,TGTGCCAGCTCACGCCCTACGTCCGGGACAGGGTTCCACGAGCAGTACTTC,CASSRPTSGTGFHEQYF
TRBV9,TRBJ2-2,TRBD2,many,TGTGCCAGCAGCGTAAATAGCGGGAGGGGTCACACCGGGGAGCTGTTTTTT,CASSVNSGRGHTGELFF
TRBV5-1,TRBJ2-2,.,many,TGCGCCAGCAGCTTGGAAGTCCCCGGGGAGCTGTTTTTT,CASSLEVPGELFF
TRBV24-1,TRBJ2-1,.,many,TGTGCCACCAGTGACACGGACAGACTCCGGGGTTGGTTCTTC,CATSDTDRLRGWFF
TRBV9,TRBJ2-7,.,many,TGTGCCAGCAGCCTATCGGACTCTAACTACGAGCAGTACTTC,CASSLSDSNYEQYF
TRBV5-6,TRBJ2-7,TRBD2,many,TGTGCCAGCAGCGAAACCGGGACTAGACCCCTCTACGAGCAGTACTTC,CASSETGTRPLYEQYF